Given below is one TCR beta chain in context. Its antigen is not identified. This record belongs to a study of cytomegalovirus exposure and HLA in healthy donors. Points from the study as a whole: TCR beta chains numbering roughly 150 were designated cytomegalovirus-associated. In an earlier analysis, in some 500 donors, most V segments appeared productive either ~90% or ~30% of the time.

The PCR made use of 60 Vbeta and 13 Jbeta primers. Produced via immunoSEQ multiplex PCR; TCRdb's table is partial and in-frame only. The repertoire has roughly 100,000 clones, approximately 79% of them found once; the top ten carry 15% to 20%. Each donor's status was that of a healthy bone marrow donor. The CDR3 extends over 15 amino acids. Germline trimming cut 6 bases from V and 2 bases from J; bases unmatched to any gene: 8. Per germline, CDR1 LGHNA and CDR2 YNFKEQ. The sample consisted of PBMCs. The receptor comes from a woman in her sixties in good health and CMV-seropositive. This chain links TRBV4-2 with TRBJ2-3, with TRBD2 matching 7 bases. The CDR3 DNA reads TGTGCCAGCAGGAGCGGGACTGGGAACACAGATACGCAGTATTTT. As protein: CASRSGTGNTDTQYF.